This TCR beta chain is from a study of shared T cell receptors in the human thymus. Some clones are missing from TCRdb's copy, which holds only in-frame ones; the method was immunoSEQ multiplex PCR. The sample consists of hundreds of thousands of clones, 85% to 95% of them appearing once. This TCR derives from a human donor. Sample: thymocytes.

The CDR3 loop reads CASSWTGTSYGYTF. The DNA of the CDR3 is TGTGCCAGCAGTTGGACAGGGACCAGCTATGGCTACACCTTC. The rearrangement uses TRBV6-5 and TRBJ1-2; 8 bases map to TRBD1. The CDR3 contains 14 residues. Trimming cost V 4 bases and J 4 bases; bases outside gene matches: 5. The germline gives CDR1 MNHEY, CDR2 SVGAGI.